A selection of T cell receptor beta chains follows, all from one sample in a study of STAT5B mutations in CD4+ large granular lymphocyte leukemia. The table came from immunoSEQ multiplex PCR; TCRdb's copy has only in-frame clones and leaves some out. The sample lists some 30,000 clones, around 81% occurring once. The sample was CD4+ T cells from blood buffy coats. These receptors came from a human donor in good health. CDR3s include the opening cysteine and the closing phenylalanine or tryptophan. The D gene is left open where the match is weak. Rows give clone size only sometimes, using once, few, many, or a class for an expanded clone.

cdr3_aa: CASSGPGEVETQYF; cdr3_nt: TGTGCCAGCAGTGGGCCGGGGGAGGTGGAGACCCAGTACTTC; clone_size: NA; d_call: NA; v_call: TRBV27; j_call: TRBJ2-5
cdr3_aa: CASSLDREAFF; cdr3_nt: TGTGCCAGCAGCCTAGACAGAGAAGCTTTCTTT; clone_size: NA; d_call: NA; v_call: TRBV6-5; j_call: TRBJ1-1
cdr3_aa: CASNRLGPEHSEQYF; cdr3_nt: TGTGCCAGCAATCGATTAGGACCGGAGCACTCCGAGCAGTACTTC; clone_size: NA; d_call: NA; v_call: TRBV6-1; j_call: TRBJ2-7
cdr3_aa: CASSQLGLAGDWEQYF; cdr3_nt: TGTGCCAGCAGCCAGCTAGGACTAGCGGGGGACTGGGAGCAGTACTTC; clone_size: NA; d_call: TRBD2; v_call: TRBV5-8; j_call: TRBJ2-7
cdr3_aa: CSVGIGTGGYNEQFF; cdr3_nt: TGCAGCGTTGGTATCGGGACAGGGGGCTACAATGAGCAGTTCTTC; clone_size: NA; d_call: TRBD1; v_call: TRBV29-1; j_call: TRBJ2-1
cdr3_aa: CASSMMAGSGQPQHF; cdr3_nt: TGTGCCAGTAGTATGATGGCAGGGTCCGGTCAGCCCCAGCATTTT; clone_size: once; d_call: NA; v_call: TRBV19; j_call: TRBJ1-5
cdr3_aa: CASGRGEGETQYF; cdr3_nt: TGTGCCAGCGGTAGGGGGGAAGGAGAGACCCAGTACTTC; clone_size: NA; d_call: NA; v_call: TRBV6-6; j_call: TRBJ2-5
cdr3_aa: CASSLGSIWEEAFF; cdr3_nt: TGTGCCAGCAGCTTGGGTTCAATTTGGGAAGAAGCTTTCTTT; clone_size: NA; d_call: NA; v_call: TRBV5-5; j_call: TRBJ1-1
cdr3_aa: CASSLAQPSYEQYF; cdr3_nt: TGTGCCAGCAGTTTAGCACAGCCGTCCTACGAGCAGTACTTC; clone_size: NA; d_call: NA; v_call: TRBV28; j_call: TRBJ2-7
cdr3_aa: CAIGSTVSSYEQYF; cdr3_nt: TGTGCCATCGGCTCGACCGTCAGCTCCTACGAGCAGTACTTC; clone_size: NA; d_call: NA; v_call: TRBV10-3; j_call: TRBJ2-7
cdr3_aa: CAISEFRREETQYF; cdr3_nt: TGTGCCATCAGTGAGTTTAGAAGGGAAGAGACCCAGTACTTC; clone_size: NA; d_call: NA; v_call: TRBV10-3; j_call: TRBJ2-5
cdr3_aa: CASSPPGSQETQYF; cdr3_nt: TGTGCCAGCTCACCTCCGGGCAGCCAAGAGACCCAGTACTTC; clone_size: NA; d_call: NA; v_call: TRBV18; j_call: TRBJ2-5
cdr3_aa: CASSLVRALVLNTEAFF; cdr3_nt: TGTGCCAGCAGCTTAGTAAGAGCCCTGGTCCTGAACACTGAAGCTTTCTTT; clone_size: NA; d_call: NA; v_call: TRBV11-2; j_call: TRBJ1-1
cdr3_aa: CASSATGVNTEAFF; cdr3_nt: TGTGCCAGCAGCGCGACAGGGGTGAACACTGAAGCTTTCTTT; clone_size: NA; d_call: TRBD1; v_call: TRBV9; j_call: TRBJ1-1
cdr3_aa: CASSSDRGRGETQYF; cdr3_nt: TGTGCCAGCAGCTCTGACAGGGGGCGGGGGGAGACCCAGTACTTC; clone_size: NA; d_call: TRBD1; v_call: TRBV11-2; j_call: TRBJ2-5
cdr3_aa: CASSPGWGGTQYF; cdr3_nt: TGTGCCAGCAGCCCCGGCTGGGGGGGGACCCAGTACTTC; clone_size: NA; d_call: TRBD2; v_call: TRBV7-9; j_call: TRBJ2-5
cdr3_aa: CASTSGSFYEQYF; cdr3_nt: TGTGCCAGCACCAGCGGGAGCTTTTACGAGCAGTACTTC; clone_size: NA; d_call: TRBD2; v_call: TRBV28; j_call: TRBJ2-7
cdr3_aa: CAFEGLPYGYTF; cdr3_nt: TGTGCCTTCGAGGGCCTTCCGTATGGCTACACCTTC; clone_size: NA; d_call: NA; v_call: TRBV21-1; j_call: TRBJ1-2
cdr3_aa: CASRQTGGTEAFF; cdr3_nt: TGCGCCAGCAGACAGACAGGGGGCACTGAAGCTTTCTTT; clone_size: NA; d_call: TRBD1; v_call: TRBV4-1; j_call: TRBJ1-1
cdr3_aa: CASSLSQTGYTQYF; cdr3_nt: TGTGCCAGCAGTTTATCGCAGACAGGATATACGCAGTATTTT; clone_size: NA; d_call: NA; v_call: TRBV27; j_call: TRBJ2-3
cdr3_aa: CASSSSSGANVLTF; cdr3_nt: TGTGCCAGCAGCTCCAGCTCTGGGGCCAACGTCCTGACTTTC; clone_size: NA; d_call: NA; v_call: TRBV5-8; j_call: TRBJ2-6
cdr3_aa: CASSQQSDMGGYTF; cdr3_nt: TGCGCCAGCAGCCAACAATCGGACATGGGTGGCTACACCTTC; clone_size: NA; d_call: NA; v_call: TRBV4-3; j_call: TRBJ1-2
cdr3_aa: CASSPGQGWGKNIQYF; cdr3_nt: TGTGCCAGCAGCCCAGGACAGGGCTGGGGCAAAAACATTCAGTACTTC; clone_size: NA; d_call: TRBD1; v_call: TRBV13; j_call: TRBJ2-4
cdr3_aa: CASSYRDIPQHF; cdr3_nt: TGTGCCAGCAGTTACAGGGACATACCCCAGCATTTT; clone_size: NA; d_call: NA; v_call: TRBV28; j_call: TRBJ1-5
cdr3_aa: CASSPPGLAGGYTGELFF; cdr3_nt: TGTGCCAGCTCACCACCGGGACTAGCGGGGGGATACACCGGGGAGCTGTTTTTT; clone_size: once; d_call: TRBD2; v_call: TRBV18; j_call: TRBJ2-2
cdr3_aa: CASIRDMRVNGYTF; cdr3_nt: TGCGCCAGCATCCGGGACATGAGGGTTAATGGCTACACCTTC; clone_size: NA; d_call: NA; v_call: TRBV10-2; j_call: TRBJ1-2
cdr3_aa: CASSQAPGALGYTF; cdr3_nt: TGTGCCAGCAGCCAAGCTCCGGGGGCCCTTGGCTACACCTTC; clone_size: NA; d_call: NA; v_call: TRBV7-9; j_call: TRBJ1-2
cdr3_aa: CASSLRSRTIYF; cdr3_nt: TGTGCCAGCAGCCTCCGTTCCCGCACCATATATTTT; clone_size: NA; d_call: NA; v_call: TRBV7-2; j_call: TRBJ1-3
cdr3_aa: CASSSDTSPGEQYF; cdr3_nt: TGTGCCAGCAGTTCCGACACTTCTCCCGGAGAGCAGTACTTC; clone_size: NA; d_call: NA; v_call: TRBV6-5; j_call: TRBJ2-7
cdr3_aa: CASSPMIRGLGMNTEAFF; cdr3_nt: TGCGCCAGCAGCCCGATGATCAGGGGGCTGGGGATGAACACTGAAGCTTTCTTT; clone_size: few; d_call: TRBD1; v_call: TRBV4-1; j_call: TRBJ1-1
cdr3_aa: CASSDYRGLTEAFF; cdr3_nt: TGTGCCAGCAGTGACTACAGGGGGCTCACTGAAGCTTTCTTT; clone_size: NA; d_call: TRBD1; v_call: TRBV6-1; j_call: TRBJ1-1
cdr3_aa: CASRTGGGTDTQYF; cdr3_nt: TGTGCCAGCCGTACAGGGGGCGGCACAGATACGCAGTATTTT; clone_size: few; d_call: TRBD1; v_call: TRBV18; j_call: TRBJ2-3
cdr3_aa: CASSLNGLSYEQYF; cdr3_nt: TGTGCCAGCAGCTTGAACGGACTGTCCTACGAGCAGTACTTC; clone_size: NA; d_call: NA; v_call: TRBV7-3; j_call: TRBJ2-7
cdr3_aa: CASRRTEPHGYTF; cdr3_nt: TGTGCCAGCAGACGGACGGAGCCCCATGGCTACACCTTC; clone_size: NA; d_call: NA; v_call: TRBV6-5; j_call: TRBJ1-2
cdr3_aa: CASSLVGTHNEQFF; cdr3_nt: TGTGCCAGCAGCTTAGTCGGGACACACAATGAGCAGTTCTTC; clone_size: few; d_call: NA; v_call: TRBV7-2; j_call: TRBJ2-1